This T cell receptor beta chain emerged from a study of blood T cells in healthy people across ages. Study-wide background: Capture via template switching afforded approximately one barcoded beta molecule per two T cells. General observations from the study: It was not known whether donors were CMV positive (a possible confounder of expanded clonotype changes).

In its sample, this clonotype was seen a few times. The antigen remains undetermined. This could be a read error, since a much larger clone is one nucleotide away. With 3 bases clipped from V and 1 base from J, the junction kept 5 bases outside the gene matches. This CDR3 has 15 residues. In germline, CDR1 is SEHNR, CDR2 FQNEAQ (reference sequence). In terms of origin and age, donors were healthy Caucasian individuals from Russia aged about 6 to 90. A sample-barcoded 5' primer and a J-beta primer mix were used in a second PCR of roughly 7 to 11 cycles. Unique molecular identifiers of 12 random nucleotides labeled each cDNA. TCRdb processed the 5' RACE reads anew with MiXCR; each CDR3 protein has one entry. This sample has just under 900,000 distinct CDR3 sequences; more than 25% occur once, and the top ten carry approximately 15%.

The sequence derives from a woman older than 75 in good health. Input material: blood. The chain recombines TRBV7-9 with TRBJ1-1, with 7 bases fitting TRBD1. CDR3 sequence: CASSLDRDRNTEAFF. In DNA, the CDR3 is TGTGCCAGCAGCTTGGACCGGGACAGGAACACTGAAGCTTTCTTT.